A few counts support the clone carrying this T cell receptor beta chain. The target antigen is unknown. This sample is part of a study of T cells in Graves' hyperthyroidism and ophthalmopathy. Study findings and constraints: The model's output predicted ophthalmopathy at a median of about 6.5 months prior to onset.

Each diagnosis was grounded in clinical symptoms, serum thyroxine and TRAb, thyroid ultrasound, and orbital computed tomography. This CDR3 region has 14 residues. Germline CDR1 reads MNHGY; CDR2 reads SVAAGI. Trimming stripped 10 bases from V and 4 bases from J, with 19 bases between. RNA transcripts yielded amplified TCR beta CDR3 regions. TCR CDR3 regions were first amplified by RT-PCR with HTBI primers. TCRdb fed the multiplex PCR reads into MiXCR, producing one record per CDR3 protein. The profile shows 650,000 to 800,000 distinct CDR3 sequences, 45% of them singletons. J is TRBJ1-2 and V is TRBV6-9; D is perhaps TRBD1 (6 bases). Sequenced material: peripheral blood or thyroid tissue (not recorded which). The clonotype was recovered from an adult man with Graves' disease, either hyperthyroidism or ophthalmopathy (not recorded which). This chain's CDR3 is CANTPRTGTYGYTF. The CDR3 nucleotides read TGTGCCAACACACCGAGAACAGGGACCTATGGCTACACCTTC.